This TCR beta chain was retrieved from a study of monozygotic twins with inflammatory bowel disease. TCRdb reanalyzed the 5' RACE reads, giving one entry per CDR3 protein sequence and no DNA. The sample totals around 370,000 distinct CDR3 sequences. The CDR3 runs 15 residues. Germline lookup yields CDR1 SEHNR and CDR2 FQNEAQ (reference sequence). This TCR derives from a human donor with ulcerative colitis or Crohn's disease, or a healthy co-twin of an affected twin (not recorded which). What was sequenced was blood. V usage is TRBV7-9 and J usage is TRBJ2-5; the TRBD1 assignment by TCRdb is unverifiable without DNA. The CDR3 sequence: CASSLGDRVGETQYF.